This is a list of T cell receptor beta chains from one sample in a study of cytomegalovirus exposure and HLA in healthy donors. Produced via immunoSEQ multiplex PCR; TCRdb's table is partial and in-frame only. The data contain around 130,000 clones, 60% to 85% of them seen just once; the ten biggest clones take up roughly 3.1%. The sample was PBMCs. These receptors were taken from a man aged 25-45 years in good health and CMV-seronegative. The CDR3 runs from the conserved cysteine through the conserved F or W. A D gene is named only where the DNA matches it firmly. Where a row states a size, it is once, few, many or the class of an expanded clone; other rows omit it.

DNA | CDR3 | size | J | V | D
TGTGCCAGCAGCCCGGGACAGTGGCCTTACACAGATACGCAGTATTTT | CASSPGQWPYTDTQYF | - | TRBJ2-3 | TRBV7-3 | TRBD1
TGTGCCAGCAGGTCAACCTCCGGGACACCAAGAAGCTCCTACGAGCAGTACTTC | CASRSTSGTPRSSYEQYF | - | TRBJ2-7 | TRBV28 | -
TGTGCCAGCAGCGCCACCGGGACAGGGGTACATGAGCAGTTCTTC | CASSATGTGVHEQFF | once | TRBJ2-1 | TRBV7-2 | TRBD1
TGCGCCAGCAGCCTCGCGCCCTCTGGGGCCAACGTCCTGACTTTC | CASSLAPSGANVLTF | - | TRBJ2-6 | TRBV4-1 | -
TGTGCCAGCAGTTATAAACCCGGGACAGGGGTTTACGAGCAGTACTTC | CASSYKPGTGVYEQYF | - | TRBJ2-7 | TRBV6-5 | TRBD1
TGTGCCAGCAGTCCCGCGGGTAGCGGGCTTTACAATGAGCAGTTCTTC | CASSPAGSGLYNEQFF | - | TRBJ2-1 | TRBV6-6 | TRBD2
TGTGCCAGCAGCATCTCAAGACAGGACGAATATGGCTACACCTTC | CASSISRQDEYGYTF | - | TRBJ1-2 | TRBV7-9 | -
TGTGCCAGCTCTCTGGCGGACAAGGGGAATCAGCCCCAGCATTTT | CASSLADKGNQPQHF | - | TRBJ1-5 | TRBV18 | -
TGTGCTAGCAGCCAAATAGCGGGAGCCCCAGATACGCAGTATTTT | CASSQIAGAPDTQYF | - | TRBJ2-3 | TRBV7-7 | TRBD2
TGTGCCAGCAGTTCAAACTATGGCTACACCTTC | CASSSNYGYTF | few | TRBJ1-2 | TRBV28 | -
TGTGCCAGCAGTTTTCCAGGGGAGCGTCAGCCCCAGCATTTT | CASSFPGERQPQHF | few | TRBJ1-5 | TRBV28 | -
TGTGCCAGCAGCTCGCCGGGATCAAACTCCTACGAGCAGTACTTC | CASSSPGSNSYEQYF | few | TRBJ2-7 | TRBV12-1 | -
TGTGCCAGCTCACCGGGGAGTGCCGACACCGGGGAGCTGTTTTTT | CASSPGSADTGELFF | - | TRBJ2-2 | TRBV18 | -
TGTGCCACCAGCAGAGTTAGACAGGGAATTACAGATACGCAGTATTTT | CATSRVRQGITDTQYF | - | TRBJ2-3 | TRBV15 | TRBD1
TGCAGCGTTGGGGCAGAGTCTCGAGAGCAGTACTTC | CSVGAESREQYF | - | TRBJ2-7 | TRBV29-1 | -
TGTGCCAGCAGCGTGGACAGGGGGTCGGATACGCAGTATTTT | CASSVDRGSDTQYF | - | TRBJ2-3 | TRBV6-5 | TRBD1
TGCAGCGTTGACAAACCAGGACAGGGGCTTTACGAGCAGTACTTC | CSVDKPGQGLYEQYF | - | TRBJ2-7 | TRBV29-1 | TRBD1
TGTGCCAGTAGTATAGACCCAGTGAGAGGAGATACGCAGTATTTT | CASSIDPVRGDTQYF | - | TRBJ2-3 | TRBV19 | -
TGCGCCAGCAGCTTAACCATGGGGGCAAGCTCCTACGAGCAGTACTTC | CASSLTMGASSYEQYF | - | TRBJ2-7 | TRBV5-1 | -
TGTGCCAGCAGTTACGGGGCGGGAGGGCTCGGCGAGCAGTACTTC | CASSYGAGGLGEQYF | - | TRBJ2-7 | TRBV6-5 | TRBD2
TGTGCCAGCAGTGAAGCGGGTATTAGGACAGATACGCAGTATTTT | CASSEAGIRTDTQYF | - | TRBJ2-3 | TRBV6-4 | -
TGTGCCAGCAGCCCGCAGGGTAATGAGCAGTTCTTC | CASSPQGNEQFF | - | TRBJ2-1 | TRBV13 | -
TGTGCCAGCAGCGTCCGGGACAGGAGCCACAATGAGCAGTTCTTC | CASSVRDRSHNEQFF | once | TRBJ2-1 | TRBV9 | TRBD1
TGTGCCAGCAGCCGCAGGACAGGGGGGGGGTTGATGGACTCACCCCTCCACTTT | CASSRRTGGGLMDSPLHF | few | TRBJ1-6 | TRBV28 | TRBD1
TGTGCCAGCTCACCGCCTACTACCGGGACAGCTTATGGCTACACCTTC | CASSPPTTGTAYGYTF | once | TRBJ1-2 | TRBV18 | TRBD1
TGTGCCAGCAGCCCCGGGAAGATTAACTATGGCTACACCTTC | CASSPGKINYGYTF | once | TRBJ1-2 | TRBV6-5 | -
TGTGCCAGCAGCCCCGGGACTGTAAAAGAGACCCAGTACTTC | CASSPGTVKETQYF | - | TRBJ2-5 | TRBV11-2 | -
TGTGCCAGTAGTAAGGACAGGGAGGGTCTGCCGAAAGCTTTCTTT | CASSKDREGLPKAFF | - | TRBJ1-1 | TRBV19 | TRBD1
TGCGCCAGCAGCCAAGATTTAGGGGCTAGCGGGAGAATAAGCTACAATGAGCAGTTCTTC | CASSQDLGASGRISYNEQFF | - | TRBJ2-1 | TRBV4-3 | TRBD2
TGTGCCAGCAGCTCCGGGGGCGGGAGGTCGAGCGAGCAGTACTTC | CASSSGGGRSSEQYF | - | TRBJ2-7 | TRBV28 | TRBD2
TGTGCCAGCAGCCCAGACAGGGGCCCCCAGCCCCAGCATTTT | CASSPDRGPQPQHF | once | TRBJ1-5 | TRBV7-6 | TRBD1
TGTGCCAGCAGTTTAATAGTGGGGCAGGGCCGCTATGGCTACACCTTC | CASSLIVGQGRYGYTF | - | TRBJ1-2 | TRBV28 | -
TGTGCCAGCAGCTCTAACGGGAACTATGGCTACACCTTC | CASSSNGNYGYTF | - | TRBJ1-2 | TRBV7-9 | -
TGTGCCAGCAGTTTAGGGGGGGATACGCAGTATTTT | CASSLGGDTQYF | - | TRBJ2-3 | TRBV27 | -
TGTGCCAGCAGCTTCCGGGACAGACCCTACGAGCAGTACTTC | CASSFRDRPYEQYF | - | TRBJ2-7 | TRBV9 | TRBD1
TGTGCCAGCAGCTTCAACGGACTCACTGAAGCTTTCTTT | CASSFNGLTEAFF | - | TRBJ1-1 | TRBV7-9 | -
TGTGCCAGCAGCCAAGATAAGCGGAAGGGCGAAAAACTGTTTTTT | CASSQDKRKGEKLFF | - | TRBJ1-4 | TRBV4-2 | -
TGCAGTGCTCTACGGGATAACGGCTACACCTTC | CSALRDNGYTF | - | TRBJ1-2 | TRBV20-1 | -
TGTGCCTGGGGACAGGGGGCGAATGAAAAACTGTTTTTT | CAWGQGANEKLFF | - | TRBJ1-4 | TRBV30 | TRBD1